This T cell receptor beta chain was profiled in a study of blood T cell repertoires in COVID-19. Study-wide background: In each case, the material was cDNA or gDNA derived from T cells, B-cell-depleted T cells, or PBMCs.

Those enrolled, adults aged roughly 18 to 100 years, came from about two dozen US areas. Clinical histories supplied by participants themselves formed the basis of cohort assignment. Two negative PCRs, clearance, or symptom resolution were required of recovered Cohort 3 donors. Deletions cut 1 base from V and 1 base from J, with 5 bases between. This CDR3 is 13 amino acids long. CDR1 and CDR2 (germline): SGDLS, YYNGEE. Only in-frame clones appear in the TCRdb table, and some are missing; sequencing was by immunoSEQ multiplex PCR. In the table there are 200,000 to 250,000 clones, roughly 84% of which are singletons.

The J gene is TRBJ1-1, the V gene TRBV9; D call uncertain. The receptor's source is a woman between 35 and 50 years old who had recovered from COVID-19. Sequences were obtained from PBMCs or T cells enriched from blood (not recorded which). This CDR3 is CASSVSPNTEAFF. The CDR3, as DNA: TGTGCCAGCAGCGTAAGCCCGAACACTGAAGCTTTCTTT.